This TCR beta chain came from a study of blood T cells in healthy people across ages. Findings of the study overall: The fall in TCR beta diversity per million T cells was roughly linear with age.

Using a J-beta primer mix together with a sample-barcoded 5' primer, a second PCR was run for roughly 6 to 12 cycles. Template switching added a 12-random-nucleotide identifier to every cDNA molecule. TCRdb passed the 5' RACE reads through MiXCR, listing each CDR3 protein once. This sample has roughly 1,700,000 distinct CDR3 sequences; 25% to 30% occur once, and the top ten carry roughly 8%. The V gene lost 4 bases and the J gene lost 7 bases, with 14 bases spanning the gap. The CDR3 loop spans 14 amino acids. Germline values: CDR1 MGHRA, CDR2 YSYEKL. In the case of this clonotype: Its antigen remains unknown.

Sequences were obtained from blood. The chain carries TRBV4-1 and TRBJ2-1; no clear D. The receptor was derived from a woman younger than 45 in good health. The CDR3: CASSPHAPANEQFF. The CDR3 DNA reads TGCGCCAGCAGCCCCCATGCGCCTGCAAATGAGCAGTTCTTC.